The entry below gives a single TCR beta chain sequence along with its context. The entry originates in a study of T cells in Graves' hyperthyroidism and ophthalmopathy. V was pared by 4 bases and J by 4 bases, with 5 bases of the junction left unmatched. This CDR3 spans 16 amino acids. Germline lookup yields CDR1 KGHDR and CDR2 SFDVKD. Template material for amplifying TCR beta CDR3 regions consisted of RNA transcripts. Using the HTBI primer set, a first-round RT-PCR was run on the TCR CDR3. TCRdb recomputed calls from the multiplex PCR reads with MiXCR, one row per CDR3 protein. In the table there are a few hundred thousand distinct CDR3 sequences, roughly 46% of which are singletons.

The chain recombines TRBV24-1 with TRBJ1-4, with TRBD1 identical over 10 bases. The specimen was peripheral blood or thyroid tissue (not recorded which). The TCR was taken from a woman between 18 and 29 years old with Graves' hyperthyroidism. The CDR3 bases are TGTGCCACCAGTGACGCCGGGACAGGGGATAATGAAAAACTGTTTTTT. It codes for CATSDAGTGDNEKLFF.